Sequencing of this T cell receptor (beta chain) was carried out in a study of blood T cell repertoires in COVID-19. Per germline, CDR1 SGHTA and CDR2 FQGTGA. The CDR3 contains 15 residues. Deletions cut 3 bases from V and 7 bases from J, with 15 bases between. Measured with immunoSEQ multiplex PCR; TCRdb has only the in-frame clones, and not every one. This table has fewer than 450,000 clones, 90% appearing once. The genes are TRBV7-3 and TRBJ1-4; a possible D gene is TRBD1 (6 bases). Sequenced sample: PBMCs or T cells enriched from blood (not recorded which). The receptor was isolated from a man younger than 30 who had recovered from COVID-19. CDR3 nucleotides: TGTGCCAGCAGCTTCCCCGGGCAGGGGATTGAAAAACTGTTTTTT. Translation gives CASSFPGQGIEKLFF.